A selection of T cell receptor beta chains follows, all from one sample in a study of blood T cells in healthy people across ages. TCRdb passed the 5' RACE reads through MiXCR, listing each CDR3 protein once. Among hundreds of thousands of distinct CDR3 sequences listed, approximately 39% were seen once. Sequencing was carried out using blood. The source of these receptors is a woman aged 55-69 years in good health. Both conserved end residues are part of each CDR3. The order of the fields is clone size, D gene, V gene, J gene, CDR3 protein, CDR3 DNA. A D gene is named only where the DNA matches it firmly. Clone size is shown for a subset of rows, as once, few, many or a class of expanded clone.

NA,NA,TRBV7-2,TRBJ2-3,CASSQGGANTQYF,TGTGCCAGCAGCCAGGGGGGAGCGAATACGCAGTATTTT
NA,NA,TRBV24-1,TRBJ2-7,CATSDGGAGQGWSYEQYF,TGTGCCACCAGTGACGGGGGGGCCGGACAGGGTTGGTCCTACGAGCAGTACTTC
NA,TRBD2,TRBV7-2,TRBJ2-4,CASSQAGLAGGLDSQYF,TGTGCCAGCAGCCAAGCTGGACTAGCGGGAGGGTTGGACAGTCAGTACTTC
NA,TRBD2,TRBV18,TRBJ2-7,CASSTAGTSVEQYF,TGTGCCAGCTCGACAGCCGGGACTAGCGTCGAGCAGTACTTC
NA,TRBD1,TRBV12-3/TRBV12-4,TRBJ2-3,CASRPQGASTDAQYF,TGTGCCAGCAGGCCCCAGGGGGCAAGCACAGATGCGCAGTATTTT
NA,NA,TRBV19,TRBJ1-5,CASSDSGDDNQPQHF,TGTGCCAGTAGTGATTCTGGGGATGACAATCAGCCCCAGCATTTT
NA,NA,TRBV20-1,TRBJ2-6,CSAVSGANVLTF,TGCAGTGCTGTGTCTGGGGCCAACGTCCTGACTTTC
many,NA,TRBV5-1,TRBJ2-7,CASSIVQGGEQYF,TGCGCCAGCAGTATTGTCCAGGGTGGGGAGCAGTACTTC
NA,NA,TRBV12-3/TRBV12-4,TRBJ2-7,CASSFSTDEQYF,TGTGCCAGCAGTTTTTCTACAGACGAGCAGTACTTC
NA,TRBD2,TRBV29-1,TRBJ2-3,CSVGFSGGTDTQYF,TGCAGCGTTGGTTTTAGCGGGGGCACAGATACGCAGTATTTT
once,NA,TRBV7-2,TRBJ1-2,CASSSNGNYGYTF,TGTGCCAGCAGTTCCAACGGGAACTATGGCTACACCTTC
few,NA,TRBV5-8,TRBJ2-3,CASSLGARGGTDTQYF,TGTGCCAGCAGCTTGGGAGCTCGAGGAGGCACAGATACGCAGTATTTT
few,NA,TRBV6-5,TRBJ2-1,CASSYRVSNNEQFF,TGTGCCAGCAGTTATCGAGTCTCTAACAATGAGCAGTTCTTC
NA,TRBD1,TRBV18,TRBJ1-2,CASSPILGQGGDGYTF,TGTGCCAGCTCACCAATTTTAGGACAGGGGGGTGATGGCTACACCTTC
NA,NA,TRBV20-1,TRBJ1-2,CRAPIAGYTF,TGCAGGGCCCCCATTGCGGGCTACACCTTC
NA,NA,TRBV12-3/TRBV12-4,TRBJ2-2,CASSPITRALLPGELFF,TGTGCCAGCAGCCCTATTACAAGGGCCCTCCTACCCGGGGAGCTGTTTTTT
NA,TRBD1,TRBV7-9,TRBJ2-7,CASSPRQGAEHEQYF,TGTGCCAGCAGCCCGCGGCAGGGGGCTGAACACGAGCAGTACTTC
NA,TRBD2,TRBV12-3/TRBV12-4,TRBJ2-1,CASSLEPGLAGGEASYNEQFF,TGTGCCAGCAGTTTGGAACCGGGACTAGCGGGGGGGGAGGCCTCCTACAATGAGCAGTTCTTC
NA,TRBD1,TRBV6-5,TRBJ2-7,CASSYSPTGAEQYF,TGTGCCAGCAGTTACTCGCCGACAGGGGCCGAGCAGTACTTC
few,NA,TRBV4-1,TRBJ2-1,CASSQEGGHTYNEQFF,TGCGCCAGCAGCCAAGAGGGAGGACATACCTACAATGAGCAGTTCTTC
NA,TRBD1,TRBV3-1,TRBJ1-1,CASRGQGGEAFF,TGTGCCAGCAGGGGACAGGGGGGTGAAGCTTTCTTT
once,NA,TRBV15,TRBJ1-5,CATSREVGVSTDTQHF,TGTGCCACCAGCAGAGAGGTTGGGGTCTCCACAGATACGCAGCATTTT
few,NA,TRBV20-1,TRBJ1-1,CSARPSDSPGTEAFF,TGCAGTGCTAGGCCCTCTGACAGTCCGGGAACTGAAGCTTTCTTT
NA,TRBD1,TRBV5-4,TRBJ1-6,CASSVDRAAGLPLHF,TGTGCCAGCAGCGTCGACAGGGCCGCTGGTCTGCCCCTCCACTTT
few,TRBD2,TRBV11-2,TRBJ2-5,CASSEPGLARETQYF,TGTGCCAGCAGCGAGCCGGGACTAGCGCGGGAGACCCAGTACTTC
NA,NA,TRBV15,TRBJ2-1,CATSSRLRGEARYNEQFF,TGTGCCACCAGCAGCCGACTTAGGGGGGAGGCTCGGTACAATGAGCAGTTCTTC